The 32 T cell receptor beta chains listed next were all sequenced from one sample in a study of Ad26.COV2.S vaccination and SARS-CoV-2 variants. Treatment described: some 20 received Ad26.COV2.S at low or high dose, single or two shots; roughly 5 received placebo; per-sample allocation not given. After the first vaccine or placebo injection, samples were drawn on day 63. TCRdb keeps only in-frame clones here, not all; method: immunoSEQ multiplex PCR. The top ten hold about 11% of the sample, which has 200,000 to 300,000 clones, roughly 90% seen once. Sequences were derived from peripheral blood, sampled in a trial of Ad26.COV2.S vaccine versus placebo. Every receptor here comes from a person aged 18-60 years who received the Ad26.COV2.S COVID-19 vaccine or a placebo.

This chain links TRBV15 with TRBJ1-4; no reliable D call. There are 16 residues in the CDR3. Trimming shortened V by 0 bases and J by 8 bases, and 16 bases separated the two germline ends. CDR1 is LNHNV, CDR2 YYDKDF, per germline (reference sequence). The CDR3 DNA is TGTGCCACCAGCAGAGATCGGATGGGGTTGGGGGAAAAACTGTTTTTT. Translating gives CATSRDRMGLGEKLFF.

The chain combines TRBV7-8 with TRBJ2-2, with D uncertain. Per the germline V gene, CDR1 is SGHVS and CDR2 is FQNEAQ. V was pared by 2 bases and J by 1 base, with 8 bases between. The CDR3 is made up of 15 amino acids. The CDR3 DNA is TGTGCCAGCAGCTTACTTAGACAGAACACCGGGGAGCTGTTTTTT. Encoded protein: CASSLLRQNTGELFF.

This clone was counted once. In the same sample, other DNA sequences code for this CDR3. This sequence joins TRBV19 and TRBJ1-2; D is undetermined. The CDR3 is 11 amino acids. The ends were cut back, 6 bases at V and 4 bases at J, with 6 bases in the middle. From germline, CDR1 is LNHDA and CDR2 SQIVND (reference sequence). CDR3 protein: CASRVGYGYTF. The CDR3 DNA sequence: TGTGCCAGTAGAGTGGGCTATGGCTACACCTTC.

The chain carries TRBV10-3 and TRBJ1-1, with unresolved D. The CDR3 is 11 residues long. CDR1 and CDR2 (germline): ENHRY, SYGVKD. Trimming took off 6 bases at V and 4 bases at J, with 6 bases between the two ends. CDR3 loop: CAISSGTEAFF. The DNA of the CDR3 is TGTGCCATCAGCTCGGGCACTGAAGCTTTCTTT.

This chain uses TRBV6-6 with TRBJ2-1; D is uncertain. With 2 bases removed from V and 7 bases from J, the gap between germline ends came to 6 bases. This CDR3 is built from 12 residues. Germline V gives CDR1 MNHNY, CDR2 SVGAGI (reference sequence). The CDR3 spells CASSYMVNEQFF. The CDR3 bases are TGTGCCAGCAGTTACATGGTGAATGAGCAGTTCTTC.

V and J are TRBV18 and TRBJ2-2; a weak D match, TRBD1 (5 bases). The CDR3 loop spans 13 amino acids. Deletions cut 1 base from V and 7 bases from J, with 7 bases between. In germline, CDR1 is KGHSH, CDR2 LQKENI. The CDR3, as DNA: TGTGCCAGCTCACCACGGGGCAGCGGGGAGCTGTTTTTT. It encodes CASSPRGSGELFF. Supplemented by reference TRBV18 and TRBJ2-2, the full variable domain reads NAGVMQNPRHLVRRRGQEARLRCSPMKGHSHVYWYRQLPEEGLKFMVYLQKENIIDESGMPKERFSAEFPKEGPSILRIQQVVRGDSAAYFCASSPRGSGELFFGEGSRLTVL.

J is TRBJ1-2 and V is TRBV7-2; D is unclear. The CDR3 runs to 14 residues. Trimming cost V 2 bases and J 5 bases, with 12 bases left between them. Germline lookup yields CDR1 SGHTA and CDR2 FQGNSA. CDR3 DNA sequence: TGTGCCAGCAGCTTACCGGATACCGGGTATGGCTACACCTTC. Its translation: CASSLPDTGYGYTF.

This clone was counted a few times. This chain joins TRBV19 and TRBJ2-7, with D perhaps matching TRBD1 (6 bases). This CDR3 comprises 14 residues. The germline V gene has CDR1 LNHDA and CDR2 SQIVND (reference sequence). V was trimmed by 2 bases and J by 0 bases, leaving 8 bases between them. CDR3 DNA: TGTGCCAGTAGTATAACAGGGAGCTCCTACGAGCAGTACTTC. It encodes CASSITGSSYEQYF. Drawing the rest from reference TRBV19 and TRBJ2-7, the complete variable domain is DGGITQSPKYLFRKEGQNVTLSCEQNLNHDAMYWYRQDPGQGLRLIYYSQIVNDFQKGDIAEGYSVSREKKESFPLTVTSAQKNPTAFYLCASSITGSSYEQYFGPGTRLTVT.

This clone was seen once. CDR3 sequence reads: CASSLTGNTEAFF. The CDR3 DNA is TGTGCCAGCAGTTTAACAGGGAACACTGAAGCTTTCTTT. V usage is TRBV12-3 or TRBV12-4 and J usage is TRBJ1-1; TRBD1 might be the D (5 bases). This CDR3 has 13 amino acids. The V end lost 2 bases, the J end lost 1 base, and 5 bases lay between the germline ends.

The chain employs TRBV30 and TRBJ2-7; 7 positions agree with TRBD2. The ends lost 0 bases at V and 5 bases at J; junction bases unmatched: 4. Germline V gives CDR1 GTSNPN, CDR2 SVGIG (reference sequence). The length of the CDR3 is 13 residues. For the CDR3, the DNA is TGTGCCTGGAGTGTGCGACTAGCCCACGAGCAGTACTTC. Encoded protein: CAWSVRLAHEQYF.

The chain uses TRBV9 and TRBJ1-4; TRBD1 agrees at 7 bases. Germline CDR1 and CDR2: SGDLS and YYNGEE. The CDR3 sequence is 15 residues long. Trimming took 4 bases from V and 2 from J; bases not matched to a gene: 5. CDR3 protein: CASSPTGWTNEKLFF. In DNA form, the CDR3 reads TGTGCCAGCAGCCCGACAGGGTGGACTAATGAAAAACTGTTTTTT.

This rearrangement joins TRBV7-2 to TRBJ1-5; a weak D match, TRBD1 (6 bases). Trimming took 4 bases from V and 0 from J, leaving 7 bases between them. CDR3 size: 14 residues. Per the germline V gene, CDR1 is SGHTA and CDR2 is FQGNSA. Written as DNA, the CDR3 is TGTGCCAGCAGCTCGGACAGTAGCAATCAGCCCCAGCATTTT. It encodes CASSSDSSNQPQHF.

This rearrangement joins TRBV4-3 to TRBJ2-3, with D perhaps TRBD1 (5 bases). Trimming removed 5 bases from V and 5 bases from J, with 14 bases in between. This CDR3 comprises 14 residues. The V gene's germline CDR1 is LGHNA and CDR2 YSLEER. The chain's CDR3 is CASSGRVLEDTQYF. Written as DNA, the CDR3 is TGCGCCAGCAGCGGCAGGGTATTAGAAGATACGCAGTATTTT.

This rearrangement joins TRBV7-2 to TRBJ2-5; D unresolved. V gave up 5 bases and J gave up 2 bases, with 12 bases separating them. CDR3 size: 14 residues. The V gene's germline CDR1 is SGHTA and CDR2 FQGNSA. The CDR3 DNA reads TGTGCCAGCAGCCGGGTCCTCAGACAAGAGACCCAGTACTTC. This translates into CASSRVLRQETQYF. The whole variable domain, remainder taken from reference TRBV7-2 and TRBJ2-5, is GAGVSQSPSNKVTEKGKDVELRCDPISGHTALYWYRQSLGQGLEFLIYFQGNSAPDKSGLPSDRFSAERTGGSVSTLTIQRTQQEDSAVYLCASSRVLRQETQYFGPGTRLLVL.

This chain connects TRBV25-1 to TRBJ2-6; 12 bases match TRBD1. Losses at the gene ends were 4 bases for V and 1 base for J; bases not matched to a gene: 5. This CDR3 region has 18 residues. Germline V gives CDR1 MGHDK, CDR2 SYGVNS. DNA for the CDR3: TGTGCCAGCAGTGCCACGGGACAGGGGGCGTCTGGGGCCAACGTCCTGACTTTC. This encodes CASSATGQGASGANVLTF. Drawing the rest from reference TRBV25-1 and TRBJ2-6, the complete variable domain is EADIYQTPRYLVIGTGKKITLECSQTMGHDKMYWYQQDPGMELHLIHYSYGVNSTEKGDLSSESTVSRIRTEHFPLTLESARPSHTSQYLCASSATGQGASGANVLTFGAGSRLTVL.

This clone was picked up one time. The V and J genes are TRBV6-5 and TRBJ2-7, with a weak D call TRBD1 (8 bases). This CDR3 is built from 13 residues. Deletions cut 10 bases from V and 4 bases from J, with 17 bases between. Germline V gene data show CDR1 as MNHEY and CDR2 as SVGAGI. CDR3: CATRGPGGYEQYF. The CDR3 coding sequence is TGTGCCACCAGGGGGCCCGGGGGGTACGAGCAGTACTTC.

In this sample, this clone turned up once. The chain uses TRBV30 and TRBJ2-1; 8 nucleotides line up with TRBD1. Losses at the gene ends were 0 bases for V and 7 bases for J; bases not matched to a gene: 11. CDR1 and CDR2 (germline): GTSNPN, SVGIG (reference sequence). This CDR3 is built from 16 residues. CDR3 coding DNA: TGTGCCTGGAGTGTACTGGGACAGGCCACGGGGAATGAGCAGTTCTTC. It is translated as CAWSVLGQATGNEQFF.

The chain is built from TRBV7-9 and TRBJ1-5; D not resolved. V shed 3 bases and J shed 4 bases, with 4 bases lying between them. The CDR3 has 12 amino acids. Germline assignment: CDR1 SEHNR and CDR2 FQNEAQ (reference sequence). Here the CDR3 reads CASSFPNQPQHF. As DNA, the CDR3 is TGTGCCAGCAGCTTCCCGAATCAGCCCCAGCATTTT.

This chain uses TRBV9 with TRBJ2-3; maybe TRBD1 (5 bases). This CDR3 spans 15 amino acids. Trimming pared 0 bases from V and 2 bases from J, leaving 10 bases between. Germline assignment: CDR1 SGDLS and CDR2 YYNGEE. CDR3 loop: CASSVEVGPTDTQYF. Written as DNA, the CDR3 is TGTGCCAGCAGCGTAGAAGTGGGGCCCACAGATACGCAGTATTTT.

The gene calls are TRBV27 and TRBJ2-7; no clear D. This CDR3 contains 15 residues. The germline CDR1 and CDR2 sequences are MNHEY and SMNVEV (reference sequence). The V end was cut by 6 bases, the J end by 0 bases, with 15 bases between. The CDR3 nucleotides read TGTGCCAGCAGCCGTCGCCCGACGGCCTCCTACGAGCAGTACTTC. Its protein product is CASSRRPTASYEQYF.

This clone was found once. This chain connects TRBV5-1 to TRBJ1-1; possible D gene TRBD1, 5 bases. V dropped 0 bases and J dropped 2 bases, with 11 bases sitting between them. The V gene's germline CDR1 is SGHRS and CDR2 YFSETQ. This CDR3 is 15 amino acids long. The CDR3 is CASSLDRPINTEAFF. The CDR3 bases are TGCGCCAGCAGCTTGGACAGGCCAATTAACACTGAAGCTTTCTTT.

The rearrangement uses TRBV12-3 or TRBV12-4 and TRBJ2-5; D remains unclear. The CDR3 is 12 amino acids. The V gene lost 3 bases and the J gene lost 7 bases, with 9 bases spanning the gap. The CDR3 reads CASSFQEGTQYF. CDR3 coding DNA: TGTGCCAGCAGTTTCCAGGAAGGGACCCAGTACTTC.

The chain employs TRBV10-1 and TRBJ2-3; 13 bases are a match to TRBD2. In germline, CDR1 is WNHNN, CDR2 SYGVQD (reference sequence). The CDR3 has 20 amino acids. J gave up 1 base and V 2 bases, and 12 bases lay outside the gene matches. The CDR3 spells CASSEGTSGGAVPGTDTQYF. In DNA, the CDR3 is TGCGCCAGCAGTGAGGGAACTAGCGGGGGGGCGGTACCTGGCACAGATACGCAGTATTTT.

The CDR3 DNA reads TGTGCCTGGAGTGAAGGGTCGAAGTTTGGTAGCGAGCAGTACTTC. It yields the protein CAWSEGSKFGSEQYF. The chain employs TRBV30 and TRBJ2-7, with D hard to call. Trimming shortened V by 1 base and J by 6 bases, and 19 bases separated the two germline ends. CDR1 GTSNPN and CDR2 SVGIG come from the germline V gene (reference sequence). This CDR3 has 15 amino acids.

This clone has just a few counts. The gene calls are TRBV10-3 and TRBJ2-2; 14 bases line up with TRBD2. Germline V gene sequence: CDR1 ENHRY, CDR2 SYGVKD. The V and J ends lost 4 bases and 4 bases, in that order; junction bases with no gene match: 5. The length of the CDR3 is 17 residues. The CDR3 spells CAISGLAGGRGTGELFF. The CDR3 DNA is TGTGCCATCAGTGGACTAGCGGGGGGGCGTGGCACCGGGGAGCTGTTTTTT.

The chain carries TRBV5-1 and TRBJ2-3; 10 bases agree with TRBD2. This CDR3 contains 13 residues. Per germline, CDR1 SGHRS and CDR2 YFSETQ. With V trimmed by 5 bases and J by 3 bases, 0 bases remained unmatched. CDR3 coding DNA: TGCGCCAGCAGAGCGGGGGGGACAGATACGCAGTATTTT. Amino acid sequence: CASRAGGTDTQYF.

This CDR3 reads CASSLTRNTGELFF. The CDR3 coding sequence is TGTGCCAGCAGTCTTACACGGAACACCGGGGAGCTGTTTTTT. This chain uses TRBV2 with TRBJ2-2, with D unresolved. Trimming took 5 bases from V and 1 from J, leaving 8 bases between them. Germline CDR1 SNHLY, CDR2 FYNNEI. This CDR3 has 14 amino acids.

This chain connects TRBV7-6 to TRBJ2-5; perhaps D is TRBD1 or TRBD2 (5 bases each). The germline V gene encodes CDR1 SGHVS and CDR2 FNYEAQ. CDR3 length: 15 amino acids. Trimming stripped 3 bases from V and 3 bases from J, with 14 bases between. CDR3 residues: CASSFSGAGEETQYF. The DNA for the CDR3 is TGTGCCAGCAGCTTCTCCGGGGCCGGGGAAGAGACCCAGTACTTC.

The rearrangement joins TRBV5-1 to TRBJ2-3; D gene uncertain. Germline V gene sequence: CDR1 SGHRS, CDR2 YFSETQ. The V gene lost 1 base and the J gene lost 1 base, with 13 bases spanning the gap. This CDR3 comprises 16 residues. The CDR3 nucleotides read TGCGCCAGCAGCTTGACCGCCCTGGAACGCACAGATACGCAGTATTTT. This sequence encodes CASSLTALERTDTQYF.

This clone was observed a single time. V usage is TRBV5-1 and J usage is TRBJ2-3; 8 positions match TRBD2. The germline V gene encodes CDR1 SGHRS and CDR2 YFSETQ. V was pared by 4 bases and J by 4 bases, with 8 bases of the junction left unmatched. CDR3 length: 15 amino acids. The CDR3 loop reads CASSQDGRAPDTQYF. The CDR3 DNA sequence: TGCGCCAGCAGCCAAGACGGGAGGGCCCCAGATACGCAGTATTTT. The full variable domain, completed using reference TRBV5-1 and TRBJ2-3, is KAGVTQTPRYLIKTRGQQVTLSCSPISGHRSVSWYQQTPGQGLQFLFEYFSETQRNKGNFPGRFSGRQFSNSRSEMNVSTLELGDSALYLCASSQDGRAPDTQYFGPGTRLTVL.

As to this clone: One end of the junction does not line up with germline, which may come from a read error. The V call is TRBV2, the J call TRBJ2-7; TRBD1 matches at 7 bases. The CDR3 covers 16 residues. Germline V gene lookup returns CDR1 SNHLY and CDR2 FYNNEI. This CDR3 is CASREGGAPWPYEQYF. DNA for the CDR3: TGTGCCAGCAGGGAAGGGGGCGCTCCTTGGCCCTACGAGCAGTACTTC.

The chain carries TRBV18 and TRBJ2-2, with TRBD2 as a possible D gene (6 bases). There are 16 residues in the CDR3. In germline, CDR1 is KGHSH, CDR2 LQKENI. V was trimmed by 1 base and J by 7 bases, leaving 16 bases between them. The CDR3 sequence: CASSPLYGRGDGELFF. The CDR3 DNA sequence: TGTGCCAGCTCACCACTTTACGGGAGAGGGGACGGGGAGCTGTTTTTT. Full variable domain (rest looked up from reference TRBV18 and TRBJ2-2): NAGVMQNPRHLVRRRGQEARLRCSPMKGHSHVYWYRQLPEEGLKFMVYLQKENIIDESGMPKERFSAEFPKEGPSILRIQQVVRGDSAAYFCASSPLYGRGDGELFFGEGSRLTVL.